This T cell receptor (beta chain) stems from a study of regulatory dendritic cells for organ transplantation. General observations from the study: Among resting subsets, memory CD8+ cells contained the most alloreactive clonotypes.

Here immunoSEQ multiplex PCR was the method, and the copy in TCRdb shows in-frame clones only, minus some. This table holds roughly 8,500 clones, over 60% found once. The V gene's germline CDR1 is MNHNS and CDR2 SASEGT. Between the trimmed V and J ends, which lost 6 bases and 0 bases, there was a span of 10 bases. CDR3 size: 14 residues. Concerning this clone: Its antigen is currently unknown.

Sorted T cells were CFSE-labeled and cultured four to five days with allogeneic regulatory or mature dendritic cells at 1:10. FACS sorted CD4+ or CD8+ T cells into CD45RA+ naive and CD45RO+ memory. The sequence came from a human donor in good health. The V gene is TRBV6-1, the J gene TRBJ2-3; D possibly corresponds to TRBD2 (6 bases). The specimen sequenced was memory CD4+ T cells from blood cultured with dendritic cells. Stated subset: CD45RO+ memory T cells. Here the CDR3 reads CASREGTSTDTQYF. CDR3 in DNA: TGTGCCAGCAGGGAGGGGACTAGCACAGATACGCAGTATTTT.